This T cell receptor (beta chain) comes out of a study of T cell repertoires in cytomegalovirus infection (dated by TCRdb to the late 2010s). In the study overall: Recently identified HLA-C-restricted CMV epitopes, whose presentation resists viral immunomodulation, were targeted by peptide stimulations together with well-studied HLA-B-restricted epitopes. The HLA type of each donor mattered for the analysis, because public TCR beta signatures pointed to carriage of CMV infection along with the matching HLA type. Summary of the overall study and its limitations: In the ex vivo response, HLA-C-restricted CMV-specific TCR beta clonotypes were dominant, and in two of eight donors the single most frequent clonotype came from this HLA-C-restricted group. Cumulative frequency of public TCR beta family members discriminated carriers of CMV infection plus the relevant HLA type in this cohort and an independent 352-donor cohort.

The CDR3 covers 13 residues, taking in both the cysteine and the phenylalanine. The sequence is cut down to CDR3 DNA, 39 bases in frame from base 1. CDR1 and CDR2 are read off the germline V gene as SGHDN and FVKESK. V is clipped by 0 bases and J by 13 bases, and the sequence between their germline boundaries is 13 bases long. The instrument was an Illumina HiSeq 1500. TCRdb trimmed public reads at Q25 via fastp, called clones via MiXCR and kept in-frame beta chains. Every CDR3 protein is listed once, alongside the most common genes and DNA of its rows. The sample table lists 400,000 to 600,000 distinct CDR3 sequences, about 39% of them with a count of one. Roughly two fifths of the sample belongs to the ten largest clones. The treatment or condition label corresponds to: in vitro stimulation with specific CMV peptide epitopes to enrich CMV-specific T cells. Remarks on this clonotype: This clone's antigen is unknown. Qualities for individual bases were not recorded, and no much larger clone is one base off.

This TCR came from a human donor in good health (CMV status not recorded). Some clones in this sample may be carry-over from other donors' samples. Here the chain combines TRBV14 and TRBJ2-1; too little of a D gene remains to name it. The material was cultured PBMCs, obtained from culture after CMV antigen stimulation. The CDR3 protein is CASSQESSAHQFF. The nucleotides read TGTGCCAGCAGCCAAGAATCTTCCGCACACCAGTTCTTC.